The T cell receptor (beta chain) described here comes from a study of beta chain features in type 1 diabetes. Notes on the study in general: A closer apparent resemblance between naive, central memory and Treg TCRB repertoires was seen in patients than in healthy donors. For Type 1 diabetes patients, all four CD4+ subsets carried TCRB CDR3s that were moderately but significantly shorter.

This CDR3 region has 14 residues. The germline gives CDR1 MNHNS, CDR2 SASEGT. The V and J ends lost 0 bases and 7 bases respectively, with 9 bases between them. Expressed TCRB transcripts were sequenced, since all the RNA that had been isolated was reverse transcribed. Repertoires were generated with immunoSEQ multiplex PCR, while TCRdb's copy carries only in-frame clones and drops some. The data contain over 90,000 clones, 28% of them singletons. This clone showed up just a few times. What it binds is unknown. The clonotype was recovered from a woman aged 18-29 years with type 1 diabetes. V gene TRBV6-1 combines with J gene TRBJ1-4; no firm D call. Sequencing was performed on central memory CD4+ T cells from blood. The CDR3 sequence: CASSEAHRTEKLFF. The CDR3, as DNA: TGTGCCAGCAGTGAAGCCCACAGAACTGAAAAACTGTTTTTT.